A single T cell receptor beta chain is shown here with its context. Its antigen remains unknown. The data originate from a study of cytomegalovirus exposure and HLA in healthy donors. Notes on the study in general: CMV antigen specificity was confirmed in vitro for three CMV-associated chains. Immune exposure data for these donors was limited to CMV serostatus.

The PCR employed 60 Vbeta primers together with 13 Jbeta primers. Assay used: immunoSEQ multiplex PCR; TCRdb lists only in-frame clones, some missing. The listing records about 77,000 clones. This receptor was taken from a man aged 50 or older in good health and CMV-seropositive. Sequencing was performed on PBMCs.

The CDR3 region has the DNA TGTGCCTGGAGTGCAGGGGTTGGAAAACTGTTTTTT. Its translation is CAWSAGVGKLFF. The chain uses TRBV30 and TRBJ1-4; a possible D gene is TRBD1 (6 bases). The ends were cut back, 1 base at V and 10 bases at J, with 10 bases in the middle. CDR3 length: 12 amino acids. The V gene's germline CDR1 is GTSNPN and CDR2 SVGIG (reference sequence).